The sequence of this T cell receptor (beta chain) was determined in a study of blood T cell repertoires in COVID-19. Background on the study: Donors in the United States, Italy and Spain gave samples during acute or convalescent COVID-19. The cDNA or gDNA used as material had been derived from T cells, B-cell-depleted T cells, or PBMCs.

As originally analysed: By means of reference gene primer amplification, nucleated cell counts were estimated. Clones were sequenced by immunoSEQ multiplex PCR, and TCRdb holds only the in-frame ones, with some missing. The V and J calls and clone size are taken from that table; D and trimming were inferred from the DNA. The sample records approximately 26,000 clones, 82% being singletons. Germline CDR1 and CDR2: LNHDA and SQIVND (reference sequence). This CDR3 contains 14 residues. V was pared by 2 bases and J by 4 bases, with 9 bases between. The J gene is TRBJ2-1, the V gene TRBV19; tentative D call: TRBD1 (6 bases). The specimen was peripheral blood. This sequence originates from a man older than 75 with active or convalescent COVID-19. The CDR3 spells CASSIRGSYNEQFF. The DNA of the CDR3 is TGTGCCAGTAGTATAAGGGGGTCGTACAATGAGCAGTTCTTC.